This T cell receptor beta chain appears in the sequencing data of a study of blood T cell repertoires in COVID-19 (dated by TCRdb to 2018 to 2020). Background for the entire study: Samples from collaborators originated in the United States, Italy and Spain and spanned both the acute and convalescent phases of COVID-19. The material from the prospective study consisted of cDNA or gDNA derived from T cells, B-cell-depleted T cells, or PBMCs. Deeply sampled blood TCRbeta repertoires from subjects exposed to, actively infected with, or recovered from COVID-19 were included in the dataset. HLA class I and class II types, where available, came from metadata supplied by the sample provider rather than from assay-based typing. The sample metadata nearly always contained a de-identified subject ID, COVID-19 status, age in years and sex. The repertoires were released in a freely available public database intended as a resource for research on the immune response to SARS-CoV-2. The samples were drawn from two sources: the first 160 participants of the ongoing ImmuneRACE study, and 1,200 or so subjects contributed by 6 global collaborators. Beyond this particular receptor, the publication reports: The quantity of clinical and demographic metadata differed by source and by participant and was supplied without curation.

From cysteine to phenylalanine, the CDR3 is 12 amino acids long. Left in the record is the CDR3 DNA by itself, 36 bases read in frame from the first base. The germline V gene (reference sequence) yields SGHNT for CDR1 and YYREEE for CDR2. The junction carries 12 bases between V and J, which are trimmed by 1 base and 10 bases respectively. TCRbeta CDR3 regions were amplified from genomic DNA by means of the immunoSEQ Assay, a bias-controlled multiplex PCR. In the paper's pipeline: Nucleated cell counts per sample were estimated from amplification of reference gene primers within the assay. To quantify the absolute abundance of each unique TCRbeta CDR3 rearrangement, sequence reads were collapsed and filtered. For each sample, productive Simpson clonality was calculated as the square root of Simpson's diversity index over productive rearrangements. This immuneACCESS table, as held by TCRdb, lists in-frame sequences with V and J called but not all clones. Of the missing ones, under half trace to an unresolved V gene in checked studies; the others have no known cause. The D gene and trimming were derived from the DNA, and the V and J assignments and clone size from that table. This sample gives some 250,000 clones in total; 70% to 75% of them show up just once. The ten largest clones take up 3.3% of the sample.

To note about this clone: The antigen it binds to is not known. Nothing much larger sits one base from this clone, and base qualities are not available.

The collaborating institutions used their own protocols to collect whole blood in K2EDTA tubes. Collaborator samples were shipped for TCRbeta analysis as frozen whole blood, isolated PBMCs, or DNA extracted from either sample type. The sequence was collected from a woman older than 75 with acute or convalescent COVID-19. The chain is made from TRBV5-4 and TRBJ2-7; the D gene assignment is ambiguous. Sequenced: peripheral blood. This receptor has the CDR3 CASSLSSGHQYF. The DNA reads as follows: TGTGCCAGCAGCTTGTCCTCTGGGCACCAGTACTTC.